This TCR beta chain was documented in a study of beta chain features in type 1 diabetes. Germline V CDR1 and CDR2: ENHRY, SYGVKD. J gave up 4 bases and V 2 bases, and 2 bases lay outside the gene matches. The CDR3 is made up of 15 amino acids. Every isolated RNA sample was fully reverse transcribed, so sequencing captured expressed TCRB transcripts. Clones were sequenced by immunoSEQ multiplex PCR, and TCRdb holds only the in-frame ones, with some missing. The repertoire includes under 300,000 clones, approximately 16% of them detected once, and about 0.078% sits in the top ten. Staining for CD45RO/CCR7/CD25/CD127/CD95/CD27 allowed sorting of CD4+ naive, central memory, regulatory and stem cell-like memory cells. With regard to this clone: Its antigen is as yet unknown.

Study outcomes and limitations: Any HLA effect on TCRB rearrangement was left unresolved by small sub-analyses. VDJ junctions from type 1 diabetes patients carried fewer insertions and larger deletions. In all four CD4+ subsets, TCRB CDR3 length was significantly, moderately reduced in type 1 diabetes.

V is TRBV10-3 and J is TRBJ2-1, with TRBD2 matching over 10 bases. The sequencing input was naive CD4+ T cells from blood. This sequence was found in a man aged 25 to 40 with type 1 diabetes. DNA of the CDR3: TGTGCCATCAGTGAGACTAGCGGGATTTACAATGAGCAGTTCTTC. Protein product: CAISETSGIYNEQFF.